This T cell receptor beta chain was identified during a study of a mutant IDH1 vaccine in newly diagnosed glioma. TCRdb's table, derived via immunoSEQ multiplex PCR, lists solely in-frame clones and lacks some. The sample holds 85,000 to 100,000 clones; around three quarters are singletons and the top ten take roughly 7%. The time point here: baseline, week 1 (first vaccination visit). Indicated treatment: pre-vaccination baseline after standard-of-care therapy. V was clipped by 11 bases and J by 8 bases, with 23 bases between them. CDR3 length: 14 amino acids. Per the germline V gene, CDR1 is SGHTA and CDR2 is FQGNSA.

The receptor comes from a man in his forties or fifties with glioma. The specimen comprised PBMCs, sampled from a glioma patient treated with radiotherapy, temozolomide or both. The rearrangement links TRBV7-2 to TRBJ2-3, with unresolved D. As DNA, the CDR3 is TGTGCCGCCGGCGAAGGCACTGGGATAGGTACGCAGTATTTT. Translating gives CAAGEGTGIGTQYF.